This TCR beta chain was obtained from a study of blood T cells in healthy people across ages. Overall study findings and caveats: Expanded clonotype shifts may have been confounded, as the donors had an unknown CMV status. A conclusive naive versus antigen-experienced comparison was prevented by the unsorted PBMCs.

The length of the CDR3 is 13 residues. Germline CDR1 reads SGDLS; CDR2 reads YYNGEE. Every donor gave ten milliliters of peripheral blood. It was with a sample-barcoded 5' primer and a J-beta primer mix that a second PCR of roughly 7 to 12 cycles was run. Carrying 12 random nucleotides, a template-switch adaptor labeled each individual cDNA molecule. One entry per CDR3 protein, called by TCRdb with MiXCR from the 5' RACE reads. The data contain some 710,000 distinct CDR3 sequences, 22% of them singletons. A remark on this clonotype: What it binds is unknown. This may come from a read error, since a much larger clone is one base off.

This clonotype originated in a man between 65 and 80 years old in good health. The sample taken for sequencing was blood. The V call is TRBV9, the J call TRBJ2-7, with no clear D. The DNA end lines up better with TRBJ2-1; the J call may be wrong. The CDR3 DNA follows: TGTGCCAGCAGCGTAGAGGAGTACAATGAGCAGTTCTTC. Translation: CASSVEEYNEQFF.